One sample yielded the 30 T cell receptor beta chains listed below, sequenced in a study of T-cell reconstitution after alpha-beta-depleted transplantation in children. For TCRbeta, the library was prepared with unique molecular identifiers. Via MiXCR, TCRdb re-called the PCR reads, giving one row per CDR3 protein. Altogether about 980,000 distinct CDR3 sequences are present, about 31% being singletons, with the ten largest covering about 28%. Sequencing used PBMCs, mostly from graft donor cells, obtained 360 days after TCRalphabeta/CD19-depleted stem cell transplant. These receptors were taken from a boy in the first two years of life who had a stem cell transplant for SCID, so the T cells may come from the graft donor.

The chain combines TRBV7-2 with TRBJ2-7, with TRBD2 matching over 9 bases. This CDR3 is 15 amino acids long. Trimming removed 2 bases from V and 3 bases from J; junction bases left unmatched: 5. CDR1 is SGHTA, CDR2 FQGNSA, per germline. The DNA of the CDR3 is TGTGCCAGCAGCTTAACGCGGGGGGGCCTCTACGAGCAGTACTTC. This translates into CASSLTRGGLYEQYF.

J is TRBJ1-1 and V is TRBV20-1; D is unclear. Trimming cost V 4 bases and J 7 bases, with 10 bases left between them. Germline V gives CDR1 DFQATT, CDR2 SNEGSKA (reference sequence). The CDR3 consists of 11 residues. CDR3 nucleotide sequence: TGCAGTGCTACCGGACGGGTTGAAGCTTTCTTT. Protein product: CSATGRVEAFF.

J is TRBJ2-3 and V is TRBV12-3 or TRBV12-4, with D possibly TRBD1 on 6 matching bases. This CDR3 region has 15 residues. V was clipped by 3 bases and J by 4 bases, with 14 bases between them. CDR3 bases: TGTGCCAGCAGTTTGGGCAGGGGAGTTCCAGATACGCAGTATTTT. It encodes CASSLGRGVPDTQYF.

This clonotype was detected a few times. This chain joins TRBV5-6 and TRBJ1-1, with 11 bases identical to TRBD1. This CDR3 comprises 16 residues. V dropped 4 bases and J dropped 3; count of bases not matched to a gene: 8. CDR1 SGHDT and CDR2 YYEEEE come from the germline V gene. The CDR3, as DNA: TGTGCCAGCAGCAAGCGGCCGGGACAGGGGGACACTGAAGCTTTCTTT. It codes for CASSKRPGQGDTEAFF.

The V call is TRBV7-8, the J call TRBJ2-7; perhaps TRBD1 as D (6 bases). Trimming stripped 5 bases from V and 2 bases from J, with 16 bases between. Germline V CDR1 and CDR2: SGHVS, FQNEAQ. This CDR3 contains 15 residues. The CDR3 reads CASSLFGQPPYEQYF. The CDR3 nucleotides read TGTGCCAGCAGCCTTTTCGGACAGCCGCCCTACGAGCAGTACTTC.

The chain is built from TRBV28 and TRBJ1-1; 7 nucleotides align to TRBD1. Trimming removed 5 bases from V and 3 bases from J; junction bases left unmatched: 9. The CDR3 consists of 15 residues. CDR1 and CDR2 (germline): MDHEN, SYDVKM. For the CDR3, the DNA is TGTGCCAGCAGTCCGGGACAGACCGGGGACACTGAAGCTTTCTTT. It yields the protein CASSPGQTGDTEAFF.

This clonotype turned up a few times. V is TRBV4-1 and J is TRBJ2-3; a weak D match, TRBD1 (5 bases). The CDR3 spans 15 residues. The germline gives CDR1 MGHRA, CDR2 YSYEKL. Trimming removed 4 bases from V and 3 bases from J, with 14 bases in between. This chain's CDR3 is CASSPYPAGTDTQYF. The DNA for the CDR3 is TGCGCCAGCAGCCCCTATCCGGCAGGGACAGATACGCAGTATTTT.

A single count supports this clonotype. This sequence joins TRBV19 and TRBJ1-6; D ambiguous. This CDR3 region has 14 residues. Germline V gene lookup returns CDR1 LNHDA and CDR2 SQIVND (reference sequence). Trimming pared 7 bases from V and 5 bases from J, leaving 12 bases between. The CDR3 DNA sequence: TGTGCCAGTACCCCGGGGAGAGATAATTCACCCCTCCACTTT. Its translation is CASTPGRDNSPLHF.

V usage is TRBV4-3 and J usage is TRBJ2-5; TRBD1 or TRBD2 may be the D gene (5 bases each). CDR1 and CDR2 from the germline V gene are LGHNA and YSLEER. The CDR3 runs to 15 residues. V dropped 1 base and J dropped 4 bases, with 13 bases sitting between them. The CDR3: CASSQALPGTETQYF. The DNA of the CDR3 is TGCGCCAGCAGCCAAGCTCTTCCGGGGACAGAGACCCAGTACTTC.

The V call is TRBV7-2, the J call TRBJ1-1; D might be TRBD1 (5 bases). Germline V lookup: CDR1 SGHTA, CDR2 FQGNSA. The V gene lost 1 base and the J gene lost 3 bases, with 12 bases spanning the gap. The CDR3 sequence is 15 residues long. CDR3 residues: CASSLEAGTDTEAFF. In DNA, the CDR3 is TGTGCCAGCAGCTTAGAGGCAGGGACGGACACTGAAGCTTTCTTT.

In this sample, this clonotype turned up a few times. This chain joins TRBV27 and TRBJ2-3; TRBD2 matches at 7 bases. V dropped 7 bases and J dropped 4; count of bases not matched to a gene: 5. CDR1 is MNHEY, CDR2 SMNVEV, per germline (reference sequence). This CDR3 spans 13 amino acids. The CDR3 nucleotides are TGTGCCAGCAAGGGACTAAGAGCAGATACGCAGTATTTT. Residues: CASKGLRADTQYF.

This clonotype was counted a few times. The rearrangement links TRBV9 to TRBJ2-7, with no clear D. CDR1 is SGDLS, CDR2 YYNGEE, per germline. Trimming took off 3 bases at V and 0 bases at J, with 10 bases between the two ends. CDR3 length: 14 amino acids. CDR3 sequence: CASSADPDSYEQYF. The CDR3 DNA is TGTGCCAGCAGCGCCGACCCTGACTCCTACGAGCAGTACTTC. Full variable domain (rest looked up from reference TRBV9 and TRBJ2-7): DSGVTQTPKHLITATGQRVTLRCSPRSGDLSVYWYQQSLDQGLQFLIQYYNGEERAKGNILERFSAQQFPDLHSELNLSSLELGDSALYFCASSADPDSYEQYFGPGTRLTVT.

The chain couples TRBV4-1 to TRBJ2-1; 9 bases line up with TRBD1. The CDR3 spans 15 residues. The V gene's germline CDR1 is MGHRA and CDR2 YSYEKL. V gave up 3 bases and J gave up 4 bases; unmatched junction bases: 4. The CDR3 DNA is TGCGCCAGCAGCCAGCACAGGGGGCCTTACAATGAGCAGTTCTTC. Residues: CASSQHRGPYNEQFF.

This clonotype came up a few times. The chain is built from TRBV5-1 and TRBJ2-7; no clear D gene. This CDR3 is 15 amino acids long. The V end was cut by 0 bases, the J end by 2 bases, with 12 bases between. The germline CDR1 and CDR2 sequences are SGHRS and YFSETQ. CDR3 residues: CASSLVAGRPYEQYF. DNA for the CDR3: TGCGCCAGCAGCTTGGTGGCTGGACGGCCCTACGAGCAGTACTTC.

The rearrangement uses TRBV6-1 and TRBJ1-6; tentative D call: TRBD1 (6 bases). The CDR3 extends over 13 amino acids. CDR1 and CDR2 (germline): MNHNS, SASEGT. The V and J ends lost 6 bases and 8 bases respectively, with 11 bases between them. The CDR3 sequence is CASSLYRDSPLHF. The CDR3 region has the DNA TGTGCCAGCAGCCTATACAGGGATTCACCCCTCCACTTT.

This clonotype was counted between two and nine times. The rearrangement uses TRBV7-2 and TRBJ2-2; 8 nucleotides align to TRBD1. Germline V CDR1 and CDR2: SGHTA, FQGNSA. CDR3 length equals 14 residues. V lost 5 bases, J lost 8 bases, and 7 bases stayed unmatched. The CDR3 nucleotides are TGTGCCAGCAGCACACAGGGGGGTAGGGGGGAGCTGTTTTTT. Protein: CASSTQGGRGELFF. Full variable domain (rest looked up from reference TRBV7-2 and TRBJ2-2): GAGVSQSPSNKVTEKGKDVELRCDPISGHTALYWYRQSLGQGLEFLIYFQGNSAPDKSGLPSDRFSAERTGGSVSTLTIQRTQQEDSAVYLCASSTQGGRGELFFGEGSRLTVL.

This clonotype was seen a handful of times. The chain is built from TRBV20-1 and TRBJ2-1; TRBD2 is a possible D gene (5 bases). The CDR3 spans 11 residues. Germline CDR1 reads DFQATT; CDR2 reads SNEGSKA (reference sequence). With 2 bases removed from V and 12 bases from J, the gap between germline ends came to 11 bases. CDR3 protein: CSARNGKGQFF. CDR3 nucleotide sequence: TGCAGTGCTAGAAACGGGAAAGGGCAGTTCTTC.

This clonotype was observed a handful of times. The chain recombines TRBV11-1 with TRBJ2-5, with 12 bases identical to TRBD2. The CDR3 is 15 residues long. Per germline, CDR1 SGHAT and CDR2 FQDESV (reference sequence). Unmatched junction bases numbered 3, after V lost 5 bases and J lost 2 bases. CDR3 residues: CASSKGLAGQETQYF. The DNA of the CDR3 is TGTGCCAGCAGCAAGGGACTAGCGGGTCAAGAGACCCAGTACTTC. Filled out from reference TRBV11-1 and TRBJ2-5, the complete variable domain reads EAEVAQSPRYKITEKSQAVAFWCDPISGHATLYWYRQILGQGPELLVQFQDESVVDDSQLPKDRFSAERLKGVDSTLKIQPAELGDSAMYLCASSKGLAGQETQYFGPGTRLLVL.

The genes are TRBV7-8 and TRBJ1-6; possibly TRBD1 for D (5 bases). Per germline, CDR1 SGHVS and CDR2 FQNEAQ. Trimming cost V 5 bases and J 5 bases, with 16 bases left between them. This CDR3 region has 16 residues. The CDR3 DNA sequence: TGTGCCAGCAGCCCGAGCATTCGGGGGGATAATTCACCCCTCCACTTT. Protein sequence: CASSPSIRGDNSPLHF.

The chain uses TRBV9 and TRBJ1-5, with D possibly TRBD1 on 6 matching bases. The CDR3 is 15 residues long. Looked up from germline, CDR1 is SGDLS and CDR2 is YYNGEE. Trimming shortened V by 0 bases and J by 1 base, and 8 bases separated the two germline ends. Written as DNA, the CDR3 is TGTGCCAGCAGCGTAGAAGGGGGAAGCAATCAGCCCCAGCATTTT. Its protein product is CASSVEGGSNQPQHF.

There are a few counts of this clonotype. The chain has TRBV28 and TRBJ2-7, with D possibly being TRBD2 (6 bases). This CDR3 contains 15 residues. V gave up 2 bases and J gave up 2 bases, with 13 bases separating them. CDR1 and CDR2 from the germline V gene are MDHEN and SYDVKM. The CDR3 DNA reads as TGTGCCAGCAGTTTAAGGAGGGTTGATCCCTACGAGCAGTACTTC. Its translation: CASSLRRVDPYEQYF. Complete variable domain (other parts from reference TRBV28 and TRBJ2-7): DVKVTQSSRYLVKRTGEKVFLECVQDMDHENMFWYRQDPGLGLRLIYFSYDVKMKEKGDIPEGYSVSREKKERFSLILESASTNQTSMYLCASSLRRVDPYEQYFGPGTRLTVT.

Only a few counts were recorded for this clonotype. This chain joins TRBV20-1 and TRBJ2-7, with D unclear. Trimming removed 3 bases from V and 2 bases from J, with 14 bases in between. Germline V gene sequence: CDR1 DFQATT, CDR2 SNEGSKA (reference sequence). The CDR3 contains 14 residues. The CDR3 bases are TGCAGTGCTAGCGGGTCTATAGGTCCCTACGAGCAGTACTTC. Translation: CSASGSIGPYEQYF.

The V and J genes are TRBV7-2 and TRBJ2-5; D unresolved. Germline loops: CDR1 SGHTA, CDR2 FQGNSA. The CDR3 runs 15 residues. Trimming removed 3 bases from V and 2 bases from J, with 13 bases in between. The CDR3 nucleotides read TGTGCCAGCAGCTTGGCAGGAGTAGTACAAGAGACCCAGTACTTC. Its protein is CASSLAGVVQETQYF.

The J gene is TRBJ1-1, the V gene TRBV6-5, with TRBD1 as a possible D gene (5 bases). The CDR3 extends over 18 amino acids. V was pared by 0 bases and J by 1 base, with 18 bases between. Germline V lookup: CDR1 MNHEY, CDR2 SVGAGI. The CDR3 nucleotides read TGTGCCAGCAGTTACTCGATAGCGCCCTGGGGGAAGAACACTGAAGCTTTCTTT. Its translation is CASSYSIAPWGKNTEAFF.

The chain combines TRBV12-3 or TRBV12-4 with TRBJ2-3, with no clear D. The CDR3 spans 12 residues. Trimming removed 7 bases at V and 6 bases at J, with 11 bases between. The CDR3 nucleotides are TGTGCCAGCACTATCAATGTGGATACGCAGTATTTT. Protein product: CASTINVDTQYF.

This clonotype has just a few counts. The CDR3 protein is CSVGRDRGTYEQYF. CDR3 in DNA: TGCAGCGTTGGAAGGGACAGGGGGACTTACGAGCAGTACTTC. This rearrangement joins TRBV29-1 to TRBJ2-7; TRBD1 agrees at 11 bases. The CDR3 has 14 amino acids. Germline V CDR1 and CDR2: SQVTM, ANQGSEA. J gave up 4 bases and V 4 bases, and 6 bases lay outside the gene matches.

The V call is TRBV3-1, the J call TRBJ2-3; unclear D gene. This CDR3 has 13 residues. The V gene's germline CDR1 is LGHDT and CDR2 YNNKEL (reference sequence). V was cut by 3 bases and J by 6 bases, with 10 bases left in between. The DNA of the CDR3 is TGTGCCAGCAGCCATACGACACCTGATACGCAGTATTTT. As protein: CASSHTTPDTQYF.

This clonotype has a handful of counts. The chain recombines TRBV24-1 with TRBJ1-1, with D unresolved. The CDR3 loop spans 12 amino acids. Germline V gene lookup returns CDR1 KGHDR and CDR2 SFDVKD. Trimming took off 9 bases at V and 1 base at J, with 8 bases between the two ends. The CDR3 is CATPVKNTEAFF. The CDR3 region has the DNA TGTGCCACCCCCGTGAAGAACACTGAAGCTTTCTTT.

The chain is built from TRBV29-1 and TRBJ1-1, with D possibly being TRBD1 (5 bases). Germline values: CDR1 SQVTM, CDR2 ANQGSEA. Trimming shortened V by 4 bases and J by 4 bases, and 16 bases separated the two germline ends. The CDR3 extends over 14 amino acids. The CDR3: CSVGGSRVSTEAFF. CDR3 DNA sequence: TGCAGCGTTGGGGGGAGCAGGGTGAGCACTGAAGCTTTCTTT.

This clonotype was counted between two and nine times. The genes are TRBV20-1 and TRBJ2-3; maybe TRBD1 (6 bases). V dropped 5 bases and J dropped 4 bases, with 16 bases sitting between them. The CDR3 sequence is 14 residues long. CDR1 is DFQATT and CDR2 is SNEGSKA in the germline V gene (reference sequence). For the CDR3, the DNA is TGCAGTGCTCAGTCTGGCCCAGGGGCAGATACGCAGTATTTT. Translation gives CSAQSGPGADTQYF.